This TCR beta chain was obtained from a study of cytomegalovirus exposure and HLA in healthy donors (dated by TCRdb to about 2017). For the wider study: In an earlier analysis of about 560 of the donors, 276 Gb of sequence data and about 110 million unique TCR beta sequences from 180 million or so T cells were reported. An early release covering about 600 HLA-typed donors comprised approximately 300 gigabases of sequencing data and roughly 86 million unique TCR sequences. Among the roughly 400 genotyped donors, around 81% belonged to the genetic ancestry cluster associated with self-reported Caucasian donors. The study aimed to test whether signatures of past pathogen exposure could be identified by cataloging public T cell receptors. The T cell repertoires of 670 or so subjects were profiled by immunosequencing and related to cytomegalovirus serostatus. Along with the roughly 610-subject first cohort, a separate validation cohort of 120 different subjects was used. To predict cytomegalovirus infection status, the study combined high-throughput TCR immunosequencing, statistical association of individual TCRs with disease status, and machine learning. A later analysis re-analyzed previously published TCR beta repertoires from about 730 donors and added high-resolution HLA genotyping to study TCR occurrence patterns. In the later analysis, no new phenotypic data were used to find candidate immune exposures; instead, reliance was placed on TCR beta sequences and their occurrence across donors. An earlier analysis of roughly 580 of the donors used high-throughput TCR beta sequencing to judge whether each TCR beta V gene segment behaved as functional or pseudogenic. Donor age, sex, ethnicity and CMV serostatus were compiled alongside the repertoire data. A later genetic analysis used genome-wide SNP genotypes for about 65% of the roughly 700 donors, treating that subset as a discovery cohort. Every discovery cohort repertoire had been produced on one sequencing platform. Both class I and class II loci were covered by HLA typing, at four-digit resolution. The number of donors typed differed by locus, with roughly 620-630 for A, B, C, DRB1 and DQB1, 522 for DQA1, 600 to 610 for DPA1, and some 440 for DPB1. Because of strong linkage in the cohort, roughly five DR-DQ haplotypes were treated as single units for association and clustering. Across around 400 genotyped donors of the cohort, an average of approximately 200,000 unique TCR beta nucleotide sequences per donor were sequenced, and roughly 20% of those sequences were non-productive. What the research found in general, with its limitations: CMV serostatus was the only immune exposure information available for the cohort. A group of highly shared sequence variants was considered likely to be a technical artifact of the sequencing pipeline. Because HLA typing was unavailable for some donors at each locus, only the typed subset was used in association tests. In a later analysis, HLA-associated TCR beta chains were found to be more clonally expanded and to have lower generation probabilities than equally common non-associated chains. According to a later genetic analysis, donors in an Asian-associated ancestry cluster had fewer N-insertions in productive TCRs than the approximately 670-donor mean. Sequencing depth was assumed to be roughly uniform across donors in the presence/absence analyses, though that assumption may not hold. A later analysis associated about 17,000 TCR beta sequences with specific HLA alleles at a false discovery rate of 0.05. In a later analysis, TCR association rates were found to vary across HLA loci, with the most associated TCRs seen for DRB1 alleles and the fewest for HLA-C alleles. The earlier analysis of about 600 of the donors excluded some 15 rarely observed V segments, including chromosome 9 orphons, because counts were too low. A total of 150 or so TCR beta chains were listed by the study as associated with cytomegalovirus. In both the original and validation cohorts, the classifier was reported to diagnose cytomegalovirus status with high specificity and sensitivity. When HLA alleles, especially DR and DQ, strongly co-occurred, attributing TCR associations to individual alleles was difficult. In a later genetic analysis, a missense DCLRE1C variant was associated with V-gene and J-gene trimming of TCR beta chains, and the association was replicated in an independent cohort. A later analysis reported that several top co-occurrence clusters appeared linked to parvovirus B19, influenza, CMV and Epstein-Barr virus. In vitro tests confirmed that a few of the cytomegalovirus-associated TCR beta chains recognize cytomegalovirus antigens. Correlated functional status among segregating V segments might reflect linkage disequilibrium, but an unknown experimental factor could not be ruled out. Most TCR sequences were seen in very few donors, while some public TCRs were found in many individuals. The authors suggested that the approach could potentially be generalized to other disease states and immunological phenotypes. Some IMGT-functional V segments, including TRBV6-2 and TRBV6-3, could not be told apart with the 87-base-pair reads, so those segments were excluded. A further reported finding was that TCR beta sequences accurately predicted the HLA-A and HLA-B alleles for most subjects in the first cohort. In an earlier analysis of some 640 of the donors, most TCR beta V segments were observed in productive rearrangements about 87% or about 30% of the time, broadly matching IMGT annotations. In a later analysis, most CMV-associated TCR beta chains were found to appear HLA-restricted, with HLA associations seemingly driven largely by CMV exposure. In this cohort, only TCR beta chains were sequenced, and detectable features were limited by the absence of alpha or paired-chain data.

Libraries were built with the immunoSEQ multiplex PCR assay. The multiplex PCR relied on a mix of 60 forward primers for TCR Vbeta segments and 13 reverse primers for TCR Jbeta segments. The CDR3 region of rearranged TCR beta genes was amplified from genomic DNA by a multiplex PCR assay. The amplified TCR beta libraries were sequenced on the Illumina HiSeq System as 87-base-pair reads. The authors' pipeline ran thus. A later analysis tallied around 80 million unique TCR beta chains across the approximately 670 repertoires, and some 10 million of those chains were shared by two or more donors. To remove PCR and sequencing errors, raw reads were error-corrected and collapsed into unique sequences using a nearest-neighbor algorithm that merged closely related sequences. V, D and J gene segments were assigned by aligning CDR3 sequences to IMGT reference sequences. For a sequence to be retained, at least a six-nucleotide match to both a V gene segment and a J gene segment was required. A rearrangement was called productive if the CDR3 had no stop codons and remained in frame with V and J, and every other rearrangement was called non-productive. CDR3 was defined by IMGT convention, running from the second conserved V-encoded cysteine to the conserved J-encoded phenylalanine. The earlier analysis of about 640 of the donors excluded any sequence lacking an unambiguous match to a single V gene segment. In an earlier analysis of 587 of the donors, a V segment was called functional when productive rearrangements were above 56.7%, and segregating when the standard deviation between donors exceeded 5%. To diagnose cytomegalovirus status from the catalog of TCR beta chain sequences, a statistical classification framework was built. V and J gene assignment, in a later analysis, came from comparing TCR nucleotide sequences with IMGT/GENE-DB human TR gene sequences. A later analysis assigned CDR3 sequences and most-parsimonious VDJ recombination scenarios with the TCRdist pipeline. In a later analysis, each TCR beta chain was defined by its CDR3 amino acid sequence together with its V-gene family, and reads without a unique V-gene family were excluded. A later analysis removed several hundred highly shared, low-generation-probability nucleotide sequences to deal with suspected cross-contamination and a sequencing artifact. In a later analysis, a clonal expansion index was calculated for each public chain from normalized within-repertoire ranks of inferred template counts. In a later analysis, generation probabilities were computed with a VDJ recombination model fitted to out-of-frame rearrangements, and the resulting probabilities were checked against IGoR. In a later analysis, hypergeometric tests were used to score TCR-TCR, TCR-HLA and TCR-CMV co-occurrence, with a repertoire-size bias correction applied to TCR pairs. To estimate false discovery rates, a later analysis permuted the HLA or CMV assignments 20 times. A later analysis grouped co-occurring TCRs with DBSCAN, adding TCRdist sequence similarity when clustering within HLA-allele-positive subsets. For co-occurrence clustering, repertoires with fewer than 30,000 or more than 120,000 public chains were excluded, along with about five repertoires with anomalous nucleotide sharing. TCRdb carries this immuneACCESS record with in-frame sequences only. Its versions omit some clonotypes, under half of them owing to an unresolved V gene in the studies checked, with the rest unexplained. The DNA gave D and trimming, while V, J and clone size come from that table. The sample includes roughly 150,000 clones, with approximately 81% observed a single time. In total, the top ten clones hold about 1.3% of the sample.

As to this clone: The target of this receptor is not known. Per-base quality was not reported, and no clone a single base away is much larger than it.

In total, roughly 670 healthy bone marrow donors made up the cohort. At the time of sampling, all cohort members were nominally healthy, though unrecorded immune exposures were likely present. The donor was CMV seronegative and belonged to the group of 352 seronegative cohort members. A peripheral blood sample was provided by each donor, and peripheral blood mononuclear cells were used for TCR beta sequencing. The Qiagen DNeasy Blood Extraction Kit was used to extract genomic DNA from the blood cell samples. Looking up the germline V gene (reference sequence) yields CDR1 LNHDA and CDR2 SQIVND. CDR3 length: 15 amino acids, cysteine to phenylalanine. This entry keeps only the CDR3 DNA: 45 bases, framed from base 1. Cut back by 2 bases and 2 bases, the V and J ends lie 10 bases apart.

Recombination linked TRBV19 to TRBJ2-1; the D gene remains uncertain. The receptor was isolated from a man between 18 and 35 years old in good health and CMV-seronegative. Sequencing was done on a sample of PBMCs. The CDR3 here reads CASSISLVPYNEQFF. In nucleotide form, the sequence is TGTGCCAGTAGTATAAGTCTAGTCCCCTACAATGAGCAGTTCTTC.